This T cell receptor (beta chain) was sequenced for a study of breast tumors, draining lymph nodes, adjacent tissues. This clonotype was found many times. Its target is unknown. Study observations and caveats: Most tumor T cells seemingly derive from lymph node, then expand in tumor.

Germline V gives CDR1 SNHLY, CDR2 FYNNEI. The CDR3 extends over 17 amino acids. The V gene lost 0 bases and the J gene lost 1 base, with 16 bases spanning the gap. TCRdb recomputed calls from the multiplex PCR reads with MiXCR, one row per CDR3 protein. The profile shows over 60,000 distinct CDR3 sequences, 40% to 45% of them singletons. The chain has TRBV2 and TRBJ2-7, with a tentative D call TRBD2 (6 bases). The source material was breast tumor tissue. This receptor was taken from a female donor with breast cancer. Some clones in this sample may be carry-over from other donors' samples. The CDR3 is CASSEALGGRKSYEQYF. In DNA form, the CDR3 reads TGTGCCAGCAGTGAAGCGCTCGGGGGTAGGAAATCCTACGAGCAGTACTTC.